What follows describes a single T cell receptor beta chain. The sample originates from a study of blood T cells in healthy people across ages. The germline V gene has CDR1 SNHLY and CDR2 FYNNEI. V gave up 7 bases and J gave up 1 base, with 11 bases separating them. The CDR3 has 14 amino acids. With a J-beta primer mix and a sample-barcoded 5' primer, a second PCR ran about 6 to 11 cycles. Each CDR3 protein gets one entry after TCRdb re-called the 5' RACE reads with MiXCR. The sample shows under 2,000,000 distinct CDR3 sequences, roughly 49% of them seen only once. The rearrangement uses TRBV2 and TRBJ2-1, with D possibly matching TRBD2 (7 bases). The sequence was obtained from a woman aged 35 to 49 in good health. Input material: blood. The CDR3 DNA sequence: TGTGCCAGCATTCGGGGGGCGTCCTACAATGAGCAGTTCTTC. As protein: CASIRGASYNEQFF.